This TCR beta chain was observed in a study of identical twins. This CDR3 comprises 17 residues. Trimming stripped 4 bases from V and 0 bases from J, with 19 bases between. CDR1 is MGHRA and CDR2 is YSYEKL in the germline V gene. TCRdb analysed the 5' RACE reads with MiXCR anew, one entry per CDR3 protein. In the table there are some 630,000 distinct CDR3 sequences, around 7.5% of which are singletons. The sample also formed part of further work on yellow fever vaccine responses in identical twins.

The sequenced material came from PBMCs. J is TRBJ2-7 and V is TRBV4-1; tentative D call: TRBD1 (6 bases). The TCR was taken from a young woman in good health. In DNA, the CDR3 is TGCGCCAGCAGCCCGAGGGGCGCTCTGGACAGCTCCTACGAGCAGTACTTC. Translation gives CASSPRGALDSSYEQYF.